This T cell receptor beta chain was identified in a study of metastatic and nonmetastatic thyroid tumors. The wider study: Blood and tumor or nodule tissue repertoires from malignant and benign thyroid patients were compared. Study-wide points: Significantly greater TCR beta diversity was reportedly found in malignant thyroid tumors than in benign nodules (in blood and tumor).

MiXCR was used by TCRdb to re-call the PCR reads. The sample holds roughly 30,000 clones; 3.7% are singletons and the top ten take about 3.3%. Prior to thyroid surgery, none of the patients had received any treatment. The table lists this clone with many counts. The antigen remains unidentified. Source material: blood. This TCR derives from a male donor with papillary thyroid cancer or a benign thyroid nodule (not recorded which). Some clones in this sample may be carry-over from other donors' samples.

The CDR3 sequence: CASSLDPGQVTYEQYF. The CDR3 coding sequence is TGTGCCAGCAGCTTAGATCCGGGACAGGTGACCTACGAGCAGTACTTC. The rearrangement links TRBV7-9 to TRBJ2-7; 8 bases agree with TRBD1. V shed 1 base and J 2 bases; nucleotides not matched to a gene: 7. The CDR3 loop spans 16 amino acids. In germline, CDR1 is SEHNR, CDR2 FQNEAQ (reference sequence). Based on the CDR3 plus reference TRBV7-9 and TRBJ2-7, the full variable domain is DTGVSQNPRHKITKRGQNVTFRCDPISEHNRLYWYRQTLGQGPEFLTYFQNEAQLEKSRLLSDRFSAERPKGSFSTLEIQRTEQGDSAMYLCASSLDPGQVTYEQYFGPGTRLTVT.